One sample yielded the 28 T cell receptor beta chains listed below, sequenced in a study of T cell clones after liver transplantation. The method was immunoSEQ multiplex PCR; TCRdb's version includes in-frame clones alone and lacks a portion of them. The sample has about 51,000 clones, roughly nine tenths seen once. The sequencing here drew on CD8+ T cells from blood, taken 12 months after liver transplant. The receptors come from a human patient who received a liver transplant. Part of the T cells may come from the graft donor.

This chain joins TRBV6-6 and TRBJ2-7; no definite D call. This CDR3 is 14 amino acids long. Germline loops: CDR1 MNHNY, CDR2 SVGAGI (reference sequence). V was trimmed by 6 bases and J by 5 bases, leaving 17 bases between them. CDR3 in DNA: TGTGCCAGCAGGCCCGGGCCGGGCCCCGACGAGCAGTACTTC. It codes for CASRPGPGPDEQYF.

The V and J genes are TRBV28 and TRBJ2-7; TRBD2 aligns across 9 bases. Germline V lookup: CDR1 MDHEN, CDR2 SYDVKM. CDR3 size: 15 residues. Trimming at V came to 6 bases and at J to 3 bases, leaving 9 bases not matched to a gene. In nucleotides, the CDR3 is TGTGCCAGCAGGGCGACTAGCGGAGTCATCTACGAGCAGTACTTC. It translates to CASRATSGVIYEQYF.

The rearrangement uses TRBV27 and TRBJ2-7; the D is unclear. Per the germline V gene, CDR1 is MNHEY and CDR2 is SMNVEV (reference sequence). CDR3 length: 15 residues. Between the trimmed V and J ends, which lost 2 bases and 0 bases, there was a span of 11 bases. The CDR3 spells CASSLRFPPSYEQYF. CDR3 coding DNA: TGTGCCAGCAGTTTACGGTTCCCCCCCTCCTACGAGCAGTACTTC.

This clone has more than one count but fewer than ten. J is TRBJ2-1 and V is TRBV9; the match to TRBD2 covers 10 bases. Trimming removed 3 bases from V and 1 base from J; junction bases left unmatched: 1. CDR3 size: 15 residues. CDR1 and CDR2 from the germline V gene are SGDLS and YYNGEE. CDR3 loop: CASSGSGRSYNEQFF. DNA of the CDR3: TGTGCCAGCAGCGGTAGCGGGAGGTCCTACAATGAGCAGTTCTTC.

The chain joins TRBV5-1 to TRBJ1-2; 7 nucleotides agree with TRBD1. CDR3 length: 13 residues. In germline, CDR1 is SGHRS, CDR2 YFSETQ. Trimming took 0 bases from V and 8 from J; bases not matched to a gene: 4. DNA of the CDR3: TGCGCCAGCAGCTTGGAGGGGGCAGGCGGCTACACCTTC. Translation gives CASSLEGAGGYTF.

The rearrangement joins TRBV11-2 to TRBJ2-4, with D tentatively TRBD2 (5 bases). The CDR3 covers 16 residues. CDR1 SGHAT and CDR2 FQNNGV come from the germline V gene. Trimming shortened V by 5 bases and J by 3 bases, and 17 bases separated the two germline ends. DNA of the CDR3: TGTGCCAGCAGCCCCACGCTACCCCGGGACAAAAACATTCAGTACTTC. Encoded protein: CASSPTLPRDKNIQYF.

This clone is judged medium-sized. The chain carries TRBV11-2 and TRBJ2-7; D gene unclear. The CDR3 sequence is 13 residues long. Germline V CDR1 and CDR2: SGHAT, FQNNGV. The V and J ends lost 3 bases and 1 base respectively, with 7 bases between them. CDR3 amino acids: CASSFSRSYEQYF. CDR3 bases: TGTGCCAGCAGCTTTAGCAGGTCCTACGAGCAGTACTTC.

The chain combines TRBV18 with TRBJ2-6, with D possibly TRBD2 on 6 matching bases. The CDR3 runs to 18 residues. V was shortened by 0 bases and J by 4 bases, with 16 bases between the two germline ends. Germline values: CDR1 KGHSH, CDR2 LQKENI. The CDR3 coding sequence is TGTGCCAGCTCACCACCGGCGGGGATGGTGGGAGGGGCCAACGTCCTGACTTTC. Its translation is CASSPPAGMVGGANVLTF.

This chain connects TRBV6-5 to TRBJ2-3, with TRBD2 matching 7 bases. The length of the CDR3 is 15 residues. Germline CDR1 MNHEY, CDR2 SVGAGI. Trimming removed 6 bases from V and 2 bases from J; junction bases left unmatched: 8. Here the CDR3 reads CASSPWRGTTDTQYF. For the CDR3, the DNA is TGTGCCAGCAGCCCCTGGCGGGGGACCACAGATACGCAGTATTTT.

This clone was observed once. V usage is TRBV6-6 and J usage is TRBJ1-5, with D unclear. This CDR3 is 14 amino acids long. Per the germline V gene, CDR1 is MNHNY and CDR2 is SVGAGI (reference sequence). V lost 2 bases to trimming and J lost 0 bases, with 5 bases between them. The CDR3 region is CASSYGDSNQPQHF. The CDR3 region has the DNA TGTGCCAGCAGTTACGGCGATAGCAATCAGCCCCAGCATTTT.

This clone was seen a few times. The chain recombines TRBV6-5 with TRBJ1-1; D not resolved. With 6 bases removed from V and 0 bases from J, the gap between germline ends came to 8 bases. The CDR3 extends over 13 amino acids. Germline CDR1 reads MNHEY; CDR2 reads SVGAGI. In DNA, the CDR3 is TGTGCCAGCAGCCTAGGCCTGAACACTGAAGCTTTCTTT. Its translation: CASSLGLNTEAFF.

This chain uses TRBV27 with TRBJ2-1; 8 bases line up with TRBD2. The CDR3 extends over 15 amino acids. CDR1 is MNHEY, CDR2 SMNVEV, per germline (reference sequence). The trim removed 4 bases at V and 4 bases at J, leaving 6 bases unmatched. CDR3 region: CASSSPSGRYNEQFF. The CDR3 DNA is TGTGCCAGCAGTTCTCCTAGCGGGCGTTACAATGAGCAGTTCTTC.

As to this clone: Other DNA sequences in the same sample also yield this CDR3. The V call is TRBV27, the J call TRBJ2-3; perhaps D is TRBD1 or TRBD2 (6 bases each). From germline, CDR1 is MNHEY and CDR2 SMNVEV (reference sequence). The CDR3 spans 17 residues. The V end lost 0 bases, the J end lost 2 bases, and 15 bases lay between the germline ends. The CDR3 is CASSLSRKGGHTDTQYF. CDR3 in DNA: TGTGCCAGCAGTTTATCGAGGAAGGGGGGCCACACAGATACGCAGTATTTT.

V gene TRBV27 combines with J gene TRBJ2-7; 9 bases align to TRBD1. The germline CDR1 and CDR2 sequences are MNHEY and SMNVEV (reference sequence). The length of the CDR3 is 15 residues. Losses at the gene ends were 4 bases for V and 5 bases for J; bases not matched to a gene: 9. CDR3 nucleotide sequence: TGTGCCAGCAGTTCCCGACAGGGGGTGGCAGACGAGCAGTACTTC. Protein product: CASSSRQGVADEQYF.

The CDR3 sequence: CASSLTATYEQYF. CDR3 nucleotide sequence: TGTGCCAGCAGTTTGACAGCAACCTACGAGCAGTACTTC. The chain has TRBV27 and TRBJ2-7; tentative D call: TRBD1 (5 bases). V was clipped by 3 bases and J by 2 bases, with 8 bases between them. Germline CDR1 and CDR2: MNHEY and SMNVEV (reference sequence). CDR3 length: 13 residues.

J is TRBJ2-3 and V is TRBV19, with D possibly being TRBD1 (5 bases). V lost 5 bases to trimming and J lost 0 bases, with 12 bases between them. This CDR3 is built from 15 residues. Germline V gene lookup returns CDR1 LNHDA and CDR2 SQIVND (reference sequence). CDR3 sequence: CASSAGHQSTDTQYF. The DNA for the CDR3 is TGTGCCAGTAGTGCCGGACACCAGAGCACAGATACGCAGTATTTT.

The rearrangement links TRBV15 to TRBJ1-2, with 11 bases matching TRBD1. V lost 4 bases to trimming and J lost 5 bases; unmatched junction nucleotides: 3. The CDR3 loop spans 14 amino acids. Germline-derived CDR1 and CDR2 are LNHNV and YYDKDF (reference sequence). CDR3 in DNA: TGTGCCACCAGCAAGGACAGGGGGCTGTATGGCTACACCTTC. It encodes CATSKDRGLYGYTF.

The chain links TRBV25-1 to TRBJ2-2, with no clear D. The CDR3 spans 15 residues. V lost 1 base and J lost 2, with 8 bases in between. The germline V gene has CDR1 MGHDK and CDR2 SYGVNS. The CDR3 loop reads CASSEFPRNTGELFF. Written as DNA, the CDR3 is TGTGCCAGCAGTGAATTCCCCAGAAACACCGGGGAGCTGTTTTTT. Full variable domain (missing parts from reference TRBV25-1 and TRBJ2-2): EADIYQTPRYLVIGTGKKITLECSQTMGHDKMYWYQQDPGMELHLIHYSYGVNSTEKGDLSSESTVSRIRTEHFPLTLESARPSHTSQYLCASSEFPRNTGELFFGEGSRLTVL.

The J gene is TRBJ1-2, the V gene TRBV7-9; a weak D match, TRBD1 (6 bases). The germline V gene has CDR1 SEHNR and CDR2 FQNEAQ (reference sequence). The V and J ends lost 3 bases and 6 bases respectively, with 8 bases between them. The CDR3 has 12 residues. The CDR3 bases are TGTGCCAGCAGCTTGTCAGGGGATGGCTACACCTTC. This gives the protein CASSLSGDGYTF. The full variable domain, its missing parts supplied by reference TRBV7-9 and TRBJ1-2, is DTGVSQNPRHKITKRGQNVTFRCDPISEHNRLYWYRQTLGQGPEFLTYFQNEAQLEKSRLLSDRFSAERPKGSFSTLEIQRTEQGDSAMYLCASSLSGDGYTFGSGTRLTVV.

The chain carries TRBV19 and TRBJ2-1; 9 bases are a match to TRBD2. Germline lookup yields CDR1 LNHDA and CDR2 SQIVND (reference sequence). J gave up 10 bases and V 2 bases, and 9 bases lay outside the gene matches. This CDR3 comprises 15 residues. CDR3 region: CASSIYRGRAGEQFF. Written as DNA, the CDR3 is TGTGCCAGTAGTATATATCGCGGGAGGGCGGGAGAGCAGTTCTTC.

The V call is TRBV18, the J call TRBJ1-5; 8 positions agree with TRBD1. Germline V gene data show CDR1 as KGHSH and CDR2 as LQKENI. V lost 4 bases and J lost 5; bases outside the gene matches: 10. The CDR3 totals 16 residues. The CDR3 nucleotides read TGTGCCAGCTCACTGTACAGGGGGGCGAAAGATCAGCCCCAGCATTTT. The encoded protein is CASSLYRGAKDQPQHF.

J is TRBJ2-5 and V is TRBV19, with 7 positions matching TRBD2. V was clipped by 5 bases and J by 5 bases; unmatched bases: 14. Germline CDR1 reads LNHDA; CDR2 reads SQIVND (reference sequence). The CDR3 consists of 16 residues. The CDR3 region has the DNA TGTGCCAGTAGTCCCGGGGTGGCGGGAGTTAAGGAGACCCAGTACTTC. Translation: CASSPGVAGVKETQYF.

V is TRBV25-1 and J is TRBJ2-7, with D possibly TRBD2 on 5 matching bases. The V end lost 6 bases, the J end lost 3 bases, and 9 bases lay between the germline ends. Germline loops: CDR1 MGHDK, CDR2 SYGVNS. The CDR3 runs 12 residues. The CDR3 sequence is CASRGDFYEQYF. The CDR3 DNA is TGTGCCAGCAGGGGAGACTTCTACGAGCAGTACTTC.

This chain joins TRBV29-1 and TRBJ2-1; no definite D call. This CDR3 spans 16 amino acids. V lost 3 bases, J lost 4 bases, and 19 bases lay in between. Germline CDR1 is SQVTM and CDR2 is ANQGSEA. The CDR3 DNA reads as TGCAGCGTTGAGGGGTTTCCAGGTGGTCGGTACAATGAGCAGTTCTTC. Translated, it gives CSVEGFPGGRYNEQFF.

This chain joins TRBV19 and TRBJ1-2, with D perhaps matching TRBD1 (5 bases). This CDR3 has 14 amino acids. Germline CDR1 reads LNHDA; CDR2 reads SQIVND (reference sequence). Trimming stripped 3 bases from V and 8 bases from J, with 16 bases between. The CDR3 sequence: CASSIDRYTDGYTF. The DNA for the CDR3 is TGTGCCAGTAGTATTGACAGATACACCGACGGCTACACCTTC.

This sequence joins TRBV28 and TRBJ1-5, with D unresolved. The V and J ends lost 8 bases and 0 bases respectively, with 20 bases between them. This CDR3 spans 17 amino acids. CDR1 and CDR2 (germline): MDHEN, SYDVKM. CDR3 amino acids: CASFPGPWEYSNQPQHF. The DNA for the CDR3 is TGTGCCAGCTTCCCTGGCCCTTGGGAATATAGCAATCAGCCCCAGCATTTT.

As DNA, the CDR3 is TGTGCCAGCAGCTTGGAGGGGCGTCATAATGAGCAGTTCTTC. Translated, it gives CASSLEGRHNEQFF. The genes are TRBV7-9 and TRBJ2-1, with D possibly TRBD2 on 6 matching bases. The CDR3 runs to 14 residues. Germline lookup yields CDR1 SEHNR and CDR2 FQNEAQ (reference sequence). V lost 3 bases to trimming and J lost 7 bases, with 13 bases between them.

A single count supports this clone. The V and J genes are TRBV27 and TRBJ2-1; a possible D gene is TRBD1 (5 bases). The germline gives CDR1 MNHEY, CDR2 SMNVEV (reference sequence). V lost 7 bases to trimming and J lost 3 bases, with 10 bases between them. The CDR3 consists of 13 residues. This CDR3 reads CASTRQGYNEQFF. In DNA form, the CDR3 reads TGTGCCAGCACCAGGCAGGGCTACAATGAGCAGTTCTTC.